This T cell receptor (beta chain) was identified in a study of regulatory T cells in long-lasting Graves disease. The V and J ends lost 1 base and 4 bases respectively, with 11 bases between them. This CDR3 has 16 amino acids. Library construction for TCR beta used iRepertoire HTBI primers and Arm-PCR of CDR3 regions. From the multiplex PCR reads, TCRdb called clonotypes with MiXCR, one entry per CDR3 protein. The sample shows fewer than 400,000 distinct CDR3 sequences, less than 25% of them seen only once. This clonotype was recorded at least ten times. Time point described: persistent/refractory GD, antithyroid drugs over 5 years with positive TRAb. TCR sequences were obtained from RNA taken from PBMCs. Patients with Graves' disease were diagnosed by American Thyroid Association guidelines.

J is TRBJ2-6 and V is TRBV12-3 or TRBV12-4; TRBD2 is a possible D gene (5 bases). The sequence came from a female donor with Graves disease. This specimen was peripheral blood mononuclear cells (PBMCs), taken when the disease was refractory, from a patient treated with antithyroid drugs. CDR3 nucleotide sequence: TGTGCCAGCAGTTTAGGCGGCGGGCTCGGGGCCAACGTCCTGACTTTC. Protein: CASSLGGGLGANVLTF.